A single sample gave rise to the 21 T cell receptor beta chains below, sequenced in a study of blood T cell repertoires in COVID-19. The table came from immunoSEQ multiplex PCR; TCRdb's copy has only in-frame clones and leaves some out. The table includes a few hundred thousand clones, roughly 91% detected once. The sequenced sample consisted of PBMCs or T cells enriched from blood (not recorded which). Receptor source: a young man in a cohort exposed to, infected with or recovered from COVID-19 (not recorded which).

The chain links TRBV14 to TRBJ2-7; D is possibly TRBD1 (6 bases). The CDR3 is made up of 18 amino acids. Trimming pared 1 base from V and 6 bases from J, leaving 25 bases between. Germline CDR1 and CDR2: SGHDN and FVKESK. The CDR3 spells CASSQGYLGQRKVLEQYF. The CDR3 region has the DNA TGTGCCAGCAGCCAAGGATACTTAGGACAGCGAAAGGTCCTCGAGCAGTACTTC.

In nucleotides, the CDR3 is TGTGCCAGCACCTTCCGGGCGACAGTCACTGAAGCTTTCTTT. The encoded protein is CASTFRATVTEAFF. This chain uses TRBV28 with TRBJ1-1, with D perhaps matching TRBD1 (5 bases). V was clipped by 7 bases and J by 4 bases, with 16 bases between them. Germline-derived CDR1 and CDR2 are MDHEN and SYDVKM. This CDR3 has 14 residues.

This rearrangement joins TRBV14 to TRBJ2-7, with D tentatively TRBD2 (5 bases). Germline V CDR1 and CDR2: SGHDN, FVKESK. This CDR3 region has 15 residues. Trimming shortened V by 3 bases and J by 3 bases, and 15 bases separated the two germline ends. The CDR3 loop reads CASSQSGIRGYEQYF. CDR3 bases: TGTGCCAGCAGCCAGTCGGGGATTAGAGGCTACGAGCAGTACTTC.

The sample holds a few counts of this clone. This chain connects TRBV11-2 to TRBJ2-5; D is unresolved. This CDR3 has 15 amino acids. Germline V gene sequence: CDR1 SGHAT, CDR2 FQNNGV. The V end lost 1 base, the J end lost 3 bases, and 12 bases lay between the germline ends. The CDR3 loop is CASSLVGLEEETQYF. The CDR3 nucleotides are TGTGCCAGCAGCTTAGTCGGGTTAGAAGAAGAGACCCAGTACTTC.

This rearrangement joins TRBV21-1 to TRBJ1-1; the table's D call of TRBD1 was not tested on the DNA. TRBV21-1 is termed a pseudogene. This CDR3 spans 17 amino acids. The CDR3 spells CASSLKGAGKGDAEAFF. Written as DNA, the CDR3 is TGTGCCAGCAGCTTGAAAGGCGCAGGGAAGGGCGACGCTGAAGCTTTCTTT.

The chain couples TRBV9 to TRBJ2-1; TRBD2 matches at 14 bases. The CDR3 length is 19 residues. Germline values: CDR1 SGDLS, CDR2 YYNGEE. V gave up 4 bases and J gave up 0 bases; unmatched junction bases: 9. CDR3 sequence: CASSLGPGTSGSSYNEQFF. The CDR3 DNA sequence: TGTGCCAGCAGCCTCGGGCCCGGGACTAGCGGGAGCTCCTACAATGAGCAGTTCTTC.

This clone has just a few counts. The rearrangement joins TRBV27 to TRBJ1-1, with 7 bases aligning to TRBD1. The junction had 7 bases not matched to a gene; V was cut back by 0 bases and J by 6 bases. The CDR3 covers 15 residues. Germline V CDR1 and CDR2: MNHEY, SMNVEV (reference sequence). The CDR3 sequence is CASSLSGRQGPEAFF. CDR3 nucleotides: TGTGCCAGCAGTTTATCCGGCAGACAGGGCCCTGAAGCTTTCTTT.

V usage is TRBV6-1 and J usage is TRBJ1-1; D ambiguous. This CDR3 has 17 residues. Germline assignment: CDR1 MNHNS and CDR2 SASEGT. The V and J ends lost 0 bases and 0 bases respectively, with 14 bases between them. The CDR3 nucleotides read TGTGCCAGCAGTGAAGCGCTAGGACCGGGGTTGAACACTGAAGCTTTCTTT. Translating it yields CASSEALGPGLNTEAFF.

The chain recombines TRBV5-8 with TRBJ1-4; possibly TRBD1 for D (5 bases). The ends were cut back, 3 bases at V and 4 bases at J, with 13 bases in the middle. Germline-derived CDR1 and CDR2 are SGHTS and YDEGEE. This CDR3 is built from 15 residues. CDR3 in amino acids: CASSSRDGDNEKLFF. CDR3 nucleotides: TGTGCCAGCAGCTCCAGGGATGGGGATAATGAAAAACTGTTTTTT. The variable domain in full, with the rest retrieved from reference TRBV5-8 and TRBJ1-4, is EAGVTQSPTHLIKTRGQQATLRCSPISGHTSVYWYQQALGLGLQFLLWYDEGEERNRGNFPPRFSGRQFPNYSSELNVNALELEDSALYLCASSSRDGDNEKLFFGSGTQLSVL.

The rearrangement links TRBV27 to TRBJ1-5; 11 bases map to TRBD1. Germline V gives CDR1 MNHEY, CDR2 SMNVEV (reference sequence). The trim removed 5 bases at V and 8 bases at J, leaving 5 bases unmatched. The CDR3 is 14 residues long. The CDR3 spells CASSPGQGGEPQHF. DNA of the CDR3: TGTGCCAGCAGTCCGGGACAGGGGGGAGAGCCCCAGCATTTT.

The rearrangement uses TRBV15 and TRBJ2-5; 8 nucleotides line up with TRBD2. The CDR3 sequence is 16 residues long. Trimming took 0 bases from V and 3 from J; bases not matched to a gene: 6. CDR1 LNHNV and CDR2 YYDKDF come from the germline V gene (reference sequence). CDR3 coding DNA: TGTGCCACCAGCAGAGAAAAGGGACTAGGGGAAGAGACCCAGTACTTC. Translated, it gives CATSREKGLGEETQYF.

The rearrangement joins TRBV6-2 or TRBV6-3 to TRBJ2-3, with TRBD2 matching over 7 bases. CDR1 MNHEY and CDR2 SVGEGT come from the germline V gene. This CDR3 has 15 residues. The junction had 7 bases not matched to a gene; V was cut back by 5 bases and J by 2 bases. CDR3 residues: CASSPTSTPTDTQYF. The CDR3 DNA is TGTGCCAGCAGTCCGACTAGCACCCCCACAGATACGCAGTATTTT.

This clone has a single count. The chain recombines TRBV25-1 with TRBJ1-1, with TRBD1 matching 7 bases. V gave up 1 base and J gave up 3 bases; unmatched junction bases: 2. This CDR3 comprises 14 residues. Looked up from germline, CDR1 is MGHDK and CDR2 is SYGVNS. CDR3 region: CASSEWDSYTEAFF. The CDR3 nucleotides read TGTGCCAGCAGTGAATGGGACAGCTACACTGAAGCTTTCTTT. Together with reference TRBV25-1 and TRBJ1-1, the CDR3 gives the full variable domain: EADIYQTPRYLVIGTGKKITLECSQTMGHDKMYWYQQDPGMELHLIHYSYGVNSTEKGDLSSESTVSRIRTEHFPLTLESARPSHTSQYLCASSEWDSYTEAFFGQGTRLTVV.

The chain carries TRBV30 and TRBJ1-5; D might be TRBD1 (6 bases). V lost 8 bases and J lost 6, with 20 bases in between. This CDR3 region has 14 residues. Germline values: CDR1 GTSNPN, CDR2 SVGIG (reference sequence). DNA of the CDR3: TGTGCCAGATTTGGGGGCCGAGGCTTTCAGCCCCAGCATTTT. As protein: CARFGGRGFQPQHF.

V gene TRBV7-9 combines with J gene TRBJ1-2; 7 bases align to TRBD1. V was pared by 6 bases and J by 8 bases, with 18 bases of the junction left unmatched. Germline CDR1 reads SEHNR; CDR2 reads FQNEAQ (reference sequence). The CDR3 has 16 amino acids. The CDR3 reads CASRLEKQGMTEGYTF. In DNA, the CDR3 is TGTGCCAGCAGACTAGAAAAACAGGGGATGACGGAGGGCTACACCTTC. Looking up the rest from reference TRBV7-9 and TRBJ1-2 gives the full variable domain: DTGVSQNPRHKITKRGQNVTFRCDPISEHNRLYWYRQTLGQGPEFLTYFQNEAQLEKSRLLSDRFSAERPKGSFSTLEIQRTEQGDSAMYLCASRLEKQGMTEGYTFGSGTRLTVV.

The chain uses TRBV4-1 and TRBJ2-7; 9 bases fit TRBD2. V was clipped by 3 bases and J by 2 bases; unmatched bases: 5. The germline CDR1 and CDR2 sequences are MGHRA and YSYEKL. CDR3 size: 15 residues. In DNA form, the CDR3 reads TGCGCCAGCAGCCAGCCGACTAGCGGAACCTACGAGCAGTACTTC. Its translation is CASSQPTSGTYEQYF.

This clone is a singleton in its sample. The chain links TRBV19 to TRBJ2-1; D gene unclear. V was pared by 0 bases and J by 9 bases, with 18 bases between. Per germline, CDR1 LNHDA and CDR2 SQIVND (reference sequence). The CDR3 has 16 residues. DNA of the CDR3: TGTGCCAGTAGTATAGATCTGGTAGTTGTGTTGAGTGAGCAGTTCTTC. Its protein product is CASSIDLVVVLSEQFF.

This clone came up once. CDR3: CASRYSGGTANTGELFF. CDR3 in DNA: TGCGCCAGCAGGTACTCGGGGGGCACGGCGAACACCGGGGAGCTGTTTTTT. This chain connects TRBV4-1 to TRBJ2-2; maybe TRBD2 (7 bases). V was shortened by 6 bases and J by 0 bases, with 17 bases between the two germline ends. Germline loops: CDR1 MGHRA, CDR2 YSYEKL. The CDR3 spans 17 residues.

The chain joins TRBV19 to TRBJ2-1, with D unresolved. From germline, CDR1 is LNHDA and CDR2 SQIVND (reference sequence). The CDR3 contains 15 residues. Between the trimmed V and J ends, which lost 4 bases and 5 bases, there was a span of 15 bases. CDR3 sequence (DNA): TGTGCCAGTAGTACTGAGCAGGCGAGAAACAATGAGCAGTTCTTC. It specifies CASSTEQARNNEQFF.

V and J are TRBV21-1 and TRBJ2-2; TRBD1 is the table's D call, not checked against the DNA. TRBV21-1 is termed a pseudogene. The CDR3 extends over 17 amino acids. The CDR3 DNA follows: TGTGCCAGCAGCAAAGTTACCCAGGGGGACGACACCGGGGAGCTGTTTTTT. Its protein is CASSKVTQGDDTGELFF.

The rearrangement joins TRBV9 to TRBJ2-1; 9 nucleotides agree with TRBD2. With V trimmed by 5 bases and J by 8 bases, 11 bases remained unmatched. Germline loops: CDR1 SGDLS, CDR2 YYNGEE. The CDR3 is 15 residues long. The chain's CDR3 is CASSNVGLAHDEQFF. The CDR3 region has the DNA TGTGCCAGCAGTAACGTAGGACTAGCGCATGATGAGCAGTTCTTC.